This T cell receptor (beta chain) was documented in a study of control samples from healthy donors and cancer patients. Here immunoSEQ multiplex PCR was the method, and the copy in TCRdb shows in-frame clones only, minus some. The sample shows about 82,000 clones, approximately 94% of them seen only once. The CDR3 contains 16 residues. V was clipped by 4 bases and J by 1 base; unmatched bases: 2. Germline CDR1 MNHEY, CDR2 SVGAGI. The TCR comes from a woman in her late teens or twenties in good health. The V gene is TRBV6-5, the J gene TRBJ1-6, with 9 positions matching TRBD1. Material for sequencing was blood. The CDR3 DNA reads TGTGCCAGCAGTTCAGGACAGGGGTCCTATAATTCACCCCTCCACTTT. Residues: CASSSGQGSYNSPLHF.